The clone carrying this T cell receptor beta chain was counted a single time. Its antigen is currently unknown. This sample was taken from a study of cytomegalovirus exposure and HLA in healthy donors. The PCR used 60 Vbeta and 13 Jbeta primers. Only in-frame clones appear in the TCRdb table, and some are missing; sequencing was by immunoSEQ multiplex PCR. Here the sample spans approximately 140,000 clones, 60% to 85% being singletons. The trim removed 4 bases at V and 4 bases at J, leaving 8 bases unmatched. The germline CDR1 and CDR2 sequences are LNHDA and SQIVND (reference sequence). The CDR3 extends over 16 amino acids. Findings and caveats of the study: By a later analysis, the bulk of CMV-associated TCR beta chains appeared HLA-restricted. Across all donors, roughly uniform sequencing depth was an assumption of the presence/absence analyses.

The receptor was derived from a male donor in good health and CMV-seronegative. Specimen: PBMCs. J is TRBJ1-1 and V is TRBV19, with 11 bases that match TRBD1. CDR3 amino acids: CASSRTGGADTTEAFF. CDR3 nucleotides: TGTGCCAGTAGTAGGACAGGGGGCGCGGATACCACTGAAGCTTTCTTT.